The following is a TCR beta chain sequence with its context. Just one base apart from a much larger clone, this may be a read error. The CDR3 end shows no conserved phenylalanine or tryptophan, and so a read error is likely. Active moderate-to-severe ophthalmopathy, Clinical Activity Score at least 3, NOSPECS at least 4, under 3 months' duration. It was less than 13 ml of fresh peripheral blood that supplied the PBMCs. This specimen belongs to a study of T cells in Graves' hyperthyroidism and ophthalmopathy. RNA transcripts provided the source from which TCR beta CDR3 regions were amplified. TCR CDR3 underwent first-round RT-PCR with the HTBI primer set. TCRdb re-analysed the multiplex PCR reads in MiXCR, keeping a single row per CDR3 protein. The sample has 500,000 to 650,000 distinct CDR3 sequences, roughly 15% seen once; the top ten hold about an eighth. CDR3 size: 15 residues. The ends lost 5 bases at V and 4 bases at J; junction bases unmatched: 4.

The gene calls are TRBV12-3 or TRBV12-4 and TRBJ2-6; 8 nucleotides line up with TRBD1. The clonotype comes from a woman aged 45-65 years with Graves' ophthalmopathy. The sample comprised blood. The chain's CDR3 is CASSLQGAGANVLTS. CDR3 bases: TGTGCCAGCAGTCTGCAGGGGGCCGGGGCCAACGTCCTGACTTCC.